The 29 T cell receptor beta chains presented below share a single source sample, sequenced in a study of OX40 agonist ivuxolimab in advanced cancers. Method: immunoSEQ multiplex PCR; TCRdb's copy keeps in-frame clones and lacks some. The data contain some 65,000 clones, roughly 90% of them seen just once; the ten biggest clones take up about 2.5%. The sequenced sample was CD4+ or CD8+ T cells sorted from blood, obtained in a trial of the OX40 agonist ivuxolimab. Receptor source: an adult with an advanced solid tumor such as melanoma, head and neck, liver or kidney cancer.

This rearrangement joins TRBV4-1 to TRBJ2-2; D uncertain. Deletions cut 4 bases from V and 5 bases from J, with 17 bases between. Germline CDR1 is MGHRA and CDR2 is YSYEKL. CDR3 length equals 16 residues. The CDR3 sequence: CASSLSSYDGTGELFF. The DNA for the CDR3 is TGCGCCAGCAGCCTTTCGAGTTACGACGGAACCGGGGAGCTGTTTTTT.

This clone showed up just once. This chain uses TRBV2 with TRBJ2-3; a possible D gene is TRBD2 (6 bases). Looked up from germline, CDR1 is SNHLY and CDR2 is FYNNEI. V lost 9 bases and J lost 0, with 16 bases in between. The CDR3 length is 15 residues. CDR3 amino acids: CARKGLSTSTDTQYF. Written as DNA, the CDR3 is TGTGCCAGAAAGGGACTTTCGACTAGCACAGATACGCAGTATTTT.

The gene calls are TRBV5-1 and TRBJ2-7; D not certain. The CDR3 extends over 14 amino acids. CDR1 is SGHRS, CDR2 YFSETQ, per germline. With 0 bases removed from V and 2 bases from J, the gap between germline ends came to 9 bases. The DNA for the CDR3 is TGCGCCAGCAGCTTGGCCTCAGGCCCCTACGAGCAGTACTTC. Amino acid sequence: CASSLASGPYEQYF.

Only a few counts were recorded for this clone. J is TRBJ1-5 and V is TRBV18; D not resolved. There are 13 residues in the CDR3. Looked up from germline, CDR1 is KGHSH and CDR2 is LQKENI. Trimming stripped 3 bases from V and 6 bases from J, with 9 bases between. This CDR3 reads CASSPWEGQPQHF. CDR3 coding DNA: TGTGCCAGCTCACCTTGGGAAGGTCAGCCCCAGCATTTT. The variable domain in full, completed from reference TRBV18 and TRBJ1-5, reads NAGVMQNPRHLVRRRGQEARLRCSPMKGHSHVYWYRQLPEEGLKFMVYLQKENIIDESGMPKERFSAEFPKEGPSILRIQQVVRGDSAAYFCASSPWEGQPQHFGDGTRLSIL.

The V call is TRBV19, the J call TRBJ1-5; possibly TRBD1 for D (5 bases). V was trimmed by 6 bases and J by 3 bases, leaving 18 bases between them. There are 16 residues in the CDR3. Germline V gene lookup returns CDR1 LNHDA and CDR2 SQIVND (reference sequence). In DNA form, the CDR3 reads TGTGCCAGTAGCAGCGGCGACAGCGGTTTCAATCAGCCCCAGCATTTT. Translated, it gives CASSSGDSGFNQPQHF. The entire variable domain, with the rest obtained from reference TRBV19 and TRBJ1-5, is as follows: DGGITQSPKYLFRKEGQNVTLSCEQNLNHDAMYWYRQDPGQGLRLIYYSQIVNDFQKGDIAEGYSVSREKKESFPLTVTSAQKNPTAFYLCASSSGDSGFNQPQHFGDGTRLSIL.

This clone has only one observation. V and J are TRBV7-2 and TRBJ1-2; weak D call: TRBD1 (6 bases). V lost 0 bases to trimming and J lost 7 bases, with 12 bases between them. The CDR3 covers 14 residues. The germline V gene has CDR1 SGHTA and CDR2 FQGNSA. In nucleotides, the CDR3 is TGTGCCAGCAGCTTAGCCACGACAGGAGGTGGCTACACCTTC. Translating it yields CASSLATTGGGYTF.

This clone was recorded a few times. The V call is TRBV19, the J call TRBJ1-1; TRBD1 agrees at 8 bases. CDR1 is LNHDA and CDR2 is SQIVND in the germline V gene (reference sequence). CDR3 length: 15 amino acids. The V segment lost 4 bases and the J segment 5 bases; nucleotides outside the gene matches: 9. This CDR3 is CASSTPGGGGTEAFF. In nucleotides, the CDR3 is TGTGCCAGTAGTACTCCAGGGGGCGGTGGGACTGAAGCTTTCTTT. The full variable domain, with the rest looked up from reference TRBV19 and TRBJ1-1, is DGGITQSPKYLFRKEGQNVTLSCEQNLNHDAMYWYRQDPGQGLRLIYYSQIVNDFQKGDIAEGYSVSREKKESFPLTVTSAQKNPTAFYLCASSTPGGGGTEAFFGQGTRLTVV.

This chain uses TRBV4-1 with TRBJ2-1; 8 nucleotides align to TRBD2. V was clipped by 5 bases and J by 8 bases; unmatched bases: 8. The CDR3 is 14 residues long. Per germline, CDR1 MGHRA and CDR2 YSYEKL. In DNA, the CDR3 is TGCGCCAGCAGCAACGGGAGGGCCAGGGATGAGCAGTTCTTC. As protein: CASSNGRARDEQFF.

The gene calls are TRBV2 and TRBJ2-1; 7 bases are shared with TRBD2. This CDR3 has 15 residues. Losses at the gene ends were 6 bases for V and 0 bases for J; bases not matched to a gene: 5. Germline CDR1 reads SNHLY; CDR2 reads FYNNEI. The CDR3 DNA is TGTGCCAGCAGACCTAGCGGAAGCTCCTACAATGAGCAGTTCTTC. Amino acid sequence: CASRPSGSSYNEQFF. Together with reference TRBV2 and TRBJ2-1, the CDR3 gives the full variable domain: EPEVTQTPSHQVTQMGQEVILRCVPISNHLYFYWYRQILGQKVEFLVSFYNNEISEKSEIFDDQFSVERPDGSNFTLKIRSTKLEDSAMYFCASRPSGSSYNEQFFGPGTRLTVL.

Only one count was recorded for this clone. The chain uses TRBV18 and TRBJ2-3, with 9 nucleotides matching TRBD2. The germline CDR1 and CDR2 sequences are KGHSH and LQKENI. With 6 bases clipped from V and 2 bases from J, the junction kept 15 bases outside the gene matches. This CDR3 comprises 18 residues. The CDR3 DNA is TGTGCCAGCTCCCCTAGTTTTGGCGGGAGGGCCGTCACAGATACGCAGTATTTT. This codes for CASSPSFGGRAVTDTQYF.

J is TRBJ1-2 and V is TRBV6-5; the match to TRBD1 covers 8 bases. Germline V gene lookup returns CDR1 MNHEY and CDR2 SVGAGI. J gave up 3 bases and V 5 bases, and 5 bases lay outside the gene matches. This CDR3 has 14 amino acids. The CDR3 coding sequence is TGTGCCAGCAGTGAACGACAGGGGTACTATGGCTACACCTTC. This gives the protein CASSERQGYYGYTF.

This chain uses TRBV18 with TRBJ2-2; D gene ambiguous. Trimming took 4 bases from V and 3 from J, leaving 15 bases between them. CDR3 length: 16 residues. Germline V gene sequence: CDR1 KGHSH, CDR2 LQKENI. Here the CDR3 DNA reads TGTGCCAGCTCACTAAAGGGTCCGTCGGACACCGGGGAGCTGTTTTTT. Translated, it gives CASSLKGPSDTGELFF. The complete variable domain, with remaining parts taken from reference TRBV18 and TRBJ2-2, reads NAGVMQNPRHLVRRRGQEARLRCSPMKGHSHVYWYRQLPEEGLKFMVYLQKENIIDESGMPKERFSAEFPKEGPSILRIQQVVRGDSAAYFCASSLKGPSDTGELFFGEGSRLTVL.

The rearrangement links TRBV2 to TRBJ2-3; D might be TRBD1 (6 bases). Germline values: CDR1 SNHLY, CDR2 FYNNEI. V lost 3 bases and J lost 5, with 15 bases in between. The CDR3 totals 15 residues. The chain's CDR3 is CASSDQGSREDTQYF. The CDR3 DNA reads TGTGCCAGCAGTGATCAGGGGTCCCGGGAAGATACGCAGTATTTT.

The chain has TRBV12-5 and TRBJ1-3, with no clear D. The germline V gene has CDR1 LGHNT and CDR2 FRNRAP. The V and J ends lost 3 bases and 0 bases respectively, with 15 bases between them. CDR3 length equals 17 residues. CDR3 sequence: CASGFWNRVVSGNTIYF. CDR3 nucleotides: TGTGCTAGTGGTTTCTGGAACCGAGTCGTCTCTGGAAACACCATATATTTT.

This chain connects TRBV30 to TRBJ1-5, with D possibly matching TRBD1 (5 bases). Germline values: CDR1 GTSNPN, CDR2 SVGIG (reference sequence). Trimming took 5 bases from V and 5 from J, leaving 13 bases between them. The CDR3 spans 13 residues. This CDR3 reads CAWGARGDQPQHF. CDR3 DNA sequence: TGTGCCTGGGGGGCGCGGGGGGATCAGCCCCAGCATTTT.

This chain uses TRBV4-3 with TRBJ1-1; D unresolved. This CDR3 comprises 13 residues. V was pared by 2 bases and J by 10 bases, with 14 bases between. The germline gives CDR1 LGHNA, CDR2 YSLEER. The CDR3 is CASSQSRAAGAFF. In nucleotides, the CDR3 is TGCGCCAGCAGCCAAAGCCGAGCGGCCGGAGCTTTCTTT.

The chain joins TRBV14 to TRBJ2-7; TRBD2 matches 9 bases. Germline V gives CDR1 SGHDN, CDR2 FVKESK. The CDR3 extends over 16 amino acids. The V gene end was trimmed by 2 bases and the J gene end by 1 base; junction bases not matched to a gene: 6. DNA for the CDR3: TGTGCCAGCAGCCAAACAGGACTAGCGCCTTCCTACGAGCAGTACTTC. Amino acids: CASSQTGLAPSYEQYF.

This clone has only a few counts. The chain employs TRBV2 and TRBJ1-6, with TRBD1 matching over 8 bases. Germline V gives CDR1 SNHLY, CDR2 FYNNEI. J lost 9 bases, V lost 8 bases, and 9 bases had no gene match. The CDR3 consists of 14 residues. Here the CDR3 DNA reads TGTGCCAGCCAACGACAGGGGAATTCTTCACCCCTCCACTTT. This sequence encodes CASQRQGNSSPLHF.

The chain has TRBV2 and TRBJ2-2, with TRBD2 as a possible D gene (5 bases). Trimming stripped 6 bases from V and 5 bases from J, with 28 bases between. The CDR3 spans 19 residues. CDR1 and CDR2 from the germline V gene are SNHLY and FYNNEI. CDR3 coding DNA: TGTGCCAGCAGGCCACCAGCCCTCGGCGGGCGGGCAGGTACCGGGGAGCTGTTTTTT. Translation gives CASRPPALGGRAGTGELFF.

This rearrangement joins TRBV11-2 to TRBJ2-5, with 12 bases fitting TRBD2. The V gene's germline CDR1 is SGHAT and CDR2 FQNNGV. The CDR3 spans 18 residues. V gave up 5 bases and J gave up 4 bases; unmatched junction bases: 14. The CDR3 DNA reads as TGTGCCAGCAGCAAAAACCATAGGACTAGCGGGATTGTAGAGACCCAGTACTTC. Amino acid sequence: CASSKNHRTSGIVETQYF.

The chain has TRBV28 and TRBJ1-6, with a tentative D call TRBD1 (5 bases). Germline CDR1 and CDR2: MDHEN and SYDVKM. This CDR3 contains 14 residues. V lost 5 bases and J lost 5, with 10 bases in between. For the CDR3, the DNA is TGTGCCAGCAGTACCGGGACTAATAATTCACCCCTCCACTTT. It codes for CASSTGTNNSPLHF.

The rearrangement joins TRBV2 to TRBJ2-7; 8 bases agree with TRBD1. Germline CDR1 and CDR2: SNHLY and FYNNEI. Trimming took 3 bases from V and 7 from J; bases not matched to a gene: 8. CDR3 length: 14 amino acids. CDR3 sequence reads: CASSERTGRLEQYF. CDR3 bases: TGTGCCAGCAGTGAGCGGACAGGGAGGTTAGAGCAGTACTTC.

This chain uses TRBV6-1 with TRBJ2-5; a possible D gene is TRBD2 (5 bases). The CDR3 runs 14 residues. CDR1 MNHNS and CDR2 SASEGT come from the germline V gene. The germline V and J ends were trimmed by 3 bases and 2 bases, with 10 bases remaining between them. The DNA of the CDR3 is TGTGCCAGCAGTGAGGACGGGGTTCAAGAGACCCAGTACTTC. This gives the protein CASSEDGVQETQYF.

This chain links TRBV12-5 with TRBJ2-5, with a weak D call TRBD2 (6 bases). The CDR3 runs 14 residues. The germline CDR1 and CDR2 sequences are LGHNT and FRNRAP. Trimming pared 6 bases from V and 2 bases from J, leaving 13 bases between. CDR3 sequence reads: CASGYGLLQETQYF. In nucleotides, the CDR3 is TGTGCTAGTGGCTATGGACTACTACAAGAGACCCAGTACTTC.

CDR3 sequence (DNA): TGTGCCAGCAGCGTAGGATTAGCGGGAACAGATACGCAGTATTTT. It is translated as CASSVGLAGTDTQYF. The V gene is TRBV9, the J gene TRBJ2-3; 8 bases map to TRBD2. V lost 0 bases and J lost 3; bases outside the gene matches: 3. Germline CDR1 SGDLS, CDR2 YYNGEE. The CDR3 consists of 15 residues. Using reference TRBV9 and TRBJ2-3 for the parts outside the CDR3, the full variable domain is DSGVTQTPKHLITATGQRVTLRCSPRSGDLSVYWYQQSLDQGLQFLIQYYNGEERAKGNILERFSAQQFPDLHSELNLSSLELGDSALYFCASSVGLAGTDTQYFGPGTRLTVL.

V usage is TRBV28 and J usage is TRBJ1-2, with 8 bases identical to TRBD1. The CDR3 length is 15 residues. Germline V gene data show CDR1 as MDHEN and CDR2 as SYDVKM. The J segment lost 3 bases and the V segment lost 6 bases, leaving 9 bases of the junction unmatched. CDR3 in amino acids: CASRVTGDSYYGYTF. CDR3 coding DNA: TGTGCCAGCAGGGTGACAGGGGATTCTTACTATGGCTACACCTTC.

The CDR3 nucleotides read TGTGCCAGCAGTGAAGTCAGGGAGAGCGGCTACACCTTC. It yields the protein CASSEVRESGYTF. The chain joins TRBV2 to TRBJ1-2; weak D call: TRBD1 (5 bases). Trimming cost V 1 base and J 8 bases, with 11 bases left between them. CDR3 size: 13 residues. The germline CDR1 and CDR2 sequences are SNHLY and FYNNEI.

The chain is built from TRBV28 and TRBJ1-4, with D maybe TRBD1 (6 bases). The V end was cut by 2 bases, the J end by 8 bases, with 21 bases between. The CDR3 runs 17 residues. The germline V gene has CDR1 MDHEN and CDR2 SYDVKM. The CDR3: CASSLRGPGTRREKLFF. The CDR3 region has the DNA TGTGCCAGCAGTTTAAGGGGACCGGGGACAAGGAGAGAAAAACTGTTTTTT.

This clone has just a few counts. The chain uses TRBV18 and TRBJ1-2, with 7 bases aligning to TRBD1. The ends lost 6 bases at V and 6 bases at J; junction bases unmatched: 4. The CDR3 extends over 12 amino acids. Germline V gene data show CDR1 as KGHSH and CDR2 as LQKENI. CDR3 residues: CASSRDRDGYTF. CDR3 nucleotides: TGTGCCAGCTCCCGCGACAGGGATGGCTACACCTTC.